What follows are 15 T cell receptor beta chains derived from one specimen sequenced in a study of T-cell reconstitution after alpha-beta-depleted transplantation in children. TCRbeta library preparation incorporated unique molecular identifiers. MiXCR, run by TCRdb on the PCR reads, gives a single entry per CDR3 protein. The data show hundreds of thousands of distinct CDR3 sequences, about 24% seen once. Sequenced here: PBMCs, mostly from graft donor cells, sampled 360 days after TCRalphabeta/CD19-depleted stem cell transplant. The source is a female patient aged 2-15 years who had a stem cell transplant for congenital amegakaryocytic thrombocytopenia, so the T cells may come from the graft donor.

The chain recombines TRBV20-1 with TRBJ2-4; D is possibly TRBD2 (6 bases). Trimming stripped 6 bases from V and 0 bases from J, with 9 bases between. The CDR3 is 13 amino acids. Germline V CDR1 and CDR2: DFQATT, SNEGSKA (reference sequence). The CDR3 protein is CSASSVAKNIQYF. CDR3 DNA sequence: TGCAGTGCCTCTAGCGTAGCCAAAAACATTCAGTACTTC.

This clonotype came up a few times. The V and J genes are TRBV6-5 and TRBJ1-3, with D unclear. V lost 1 base and J lost 3, with 16 bases in between. Germline CDR1 MNHEY, CDR2 SVGAGI. The CDR3 totals 17 residues. The CDR3 DNA reads as TGTGCCAGCAGTTACTTTCAGGATCAACGGGGTGGAAACACCATATATTTT. This encodes CASSYFQDQRGGNTIYF.

This clonotype has just a few counts. This chain joins TRBV28 and TRBJ1-5, with D possibly being TRBD1 (6 bases). V lost 4 bases to trimming and J lost 0 bases, with 16 bases between them. Germline V gene data show CDR1 as MDHEN and CDR2 as SYDVKM. The CDR3 length is 17 residues. Here the CDR3 DNA reads TGTGCCAGCAGTTCTTTCCGGACAGTCTATAGCAATCAGCCCCAGCATTTT. Translated: CASSSFRTVYSNQPQHF.

This sequence joins TRBV20-1 and TRBJ1-5; D unclear. The CDR3 loop spans 15 amino acids. Germline CDR1 is DFQATT and CDR2 is SNEGSKA (reference sequence). The V end was cut by 0 bases, the J end by 4 bases, with 13 bases between. In nucleotides, the CDR3 is TGCAGTGCTAGAGATGCTTTTGGGGATAATCAGCCCCAGCATTTT. It encodes CSARDAFGDNQPQHF.

There are many counts of this clonotype. V gene TRBV12-3 or TRBV12-4 combines with J gene TRBJ2-1; D ambiguous. V was clipped by 6 bases and J by 5 bases, with 11 bases between them. The CDR3 contains 13 residues. The CDR3 spells CASRKGFNNEQFF. The CDR3, as DNA: TGTGCCAGCAGGAAAGGGTTTAACAATGAGCAGTTCTTC.

The genes are TRBV12-3 or TRBV12-4 and TRBJ2-6; D not certain. The V end was cut by 6 bases, the J end by 0 bases, with 6 bases between. There are 14 residues in the CDR3. DNA for the CDR3: TGTGCCAGCAGCCATAGCTCTGGGGCCAACGTCCTGACTTTC. Amino acid sequence: CASSHSSGANVLTF.

V gene TRBV20-1 combines with J gene TRBJ1-2, with TRBD1 matching over 7 bases. The germline gives CDR1 DFQATT, CDR2 SNEGSKA (reference sequence). CDR3 length equals 14 residues. The V gene end was trimmed by 3 bases and the J gene end by 1 base; junction bases not matched to a gene: 5. The CDR3 sequence: CSARLQGGNYGYTF. The CDR3 DNA reads as TGCAGTGCTAGGCTCCAGGGGGGTAACTATGGCTACACCTTC.

This chain connects TRBV14 to TRBJ2-4, with D unclear. Trimming removed 0 bases at V and 6 bases at J, with 9 bases between. The CDR3 extends over 14 amino acids. Germline V gives CDR1 SGHDN, CDR2 FVKESK. The CDR3 region has the DNA TGTGCCAGCAGCCAAGAGACCCTCACAAACATTCAGTACTTC. It yields the protein CASSQETLTNIQYF.

This clonotype occurred a few times. The rearrangement uses TRBV6-1 and TRBJ1-1, with 9 bases fitting TRBD1. The ends lost 7 bases at V and 6 bases at J; junction bases unmatched: 6. Germline V gene lookup returns CDR1 MNHNS and CDR2 SASEGT. CDR3 length equals 13 residues. The CDR3 is CASIDRGNAEAFF. CDR3 DNA: TGTGCCAGCATCGACAGGGGGAATGCTGAAGCTTTCTTT.

The CDR3 spells CASSLDVRVGEKLFF. The CDR3 nucleotides read TGCGCCAGCAGCTTGGATGTCAGGGTGGGTGAAAAACTGTTTTTT. V is TRBV5-1 and J is TRBJ1-4; D is perhaps TRBD1 (5 bases). The CDR3 is made up of 15 amino acids. The germline V gene encodes CDR1 SGHRS and CDR2 YFSETQ. The V end lost 0 bases, the J end lost 7 bases, and 13 bases lay between the germline ends.

The V gene is TRBV12-3 or TRBV12-4, the J gene TRBJ1-1; D ambiguous. V was pared by 1 base and J by 10 bases, with 13 bases between. CDR3 length equals 13 residues. The CDR3 sequence is CASSLDPRASAFF. The CDR3 DNA follows: TGTGCCAGCAGTTTAGATCCAAGGGCCTCAGCTTTCTTT.

This clonotype was observed a few times. The chain employs TRBV11-3 and TRBJ2-1; perhaps TRBD1 as D (5 bases). The CDR3 is 14 residues long. V shed 2 bases and J shed 8 bases, with 13 bases lying between them. From germline, CDR1 is SGHNT and CDR2 YENEEA. The chain's CDR3 is CASSLPDSPDEQFF. In DNA, the CDR3 is TGTGCCAGCAGCTTACCAGACAGTCCCGATGAGCAGTTCTTC.

The chain carries TRBV7-2 and TRBJ1-2, with 7 positions matching TRBD1. After removal of 3 bases from V and 5 bases from J, the junction contained 3 bases not matched to a gene. CDR1 and CDR2 from the germline V gene are SGHTA and FQGNSA. The CDR3 length is 13 residues. The CDR3 DNA is TGTGCCAGCAGCTTTGGACAGGTTTATGGCTACACCTTC. Its protein product is CASSFGQVYGYTF.

The sample holds a few counts of this clonotype. The chain uses TRBV5-1 and TRBJ1-1; 7 bases are shared with TRBD1. Looked up from germline, CDR1 is SGHRS and CDR2 is YFSETQ. Trimming took 9 bases from V and 1 from J; bases not matched to a gene: 6. The CDR3 runs to 13 residues. CDR3 bases: TGCGCCACCAAGACAGGGCCGAACACTGAAGCTTTCTTT. This codes for CATKTGPNTEAFF.

This chain links TRBV15 with TRBJ1-5, with D unresolved. CDR1 and CDR2 from the germline V gene are LNHNV and YYDKDF (reference sequence). Trimming removed 3 bases from V and 9 bases from J, with 15 bases in between. This CDR3 has 14 residues. The CDR3 nucleotides are TGTGCCACCAGCAGGGAAAGGGCGTTTACGCCCCAGCATTTT. This encodes CATSRERAFTPQHF.